A selection of T cell receptor beta chains follows, all from one sample in a study of blood T cell repertoires in COVID-19. Assay used: immunoSEQ multiplex PCR; TCRdb lists only in-frame clones, some missing. The sample carries 190,000 or so clones, about nine tenths recorded once. The sample comprised PBMCs or T cells enriched from blood (not recorded which). These receptors were obtained from a woman in her twenties or thirties who had recovered from COVID-19. Each CDR3 is given with its conserved first and last residue. Fields, in order: clone size, V gene, D gene, J gene, CDR3 DNA, CDR3 protein. The D gene is left open where the match is weak. Expanded clones are given a class, and other clones once, few, many or no size at all.

once	TRBV14	TRBD1	TRBJ1-2	TGTGCCAGCAGCCAAGATCTTACCGGGACAGTGAGCCATGGCTACACCTTC	CASSQDLTGTVSHGYTF
once	TRBV5-6	TRBD1	TRBJ1-5	TGTGCCAGCAGCATAAGGACAGGGGACATCAATCAGCCCCAGCATTTT	CASSIRTGDINQPQHF
few	TRBV7-9	TRBD2	TRBJ2-3	TGTGCCAGCAGCTTAGGACTAGCGGGAGCCGCAGATACGCAGTATTTT	CASSLGLAGAADTQYF
.	TRBV6-5	TRBD1	TRBJ1-1	TGTGCCAGCAGTTACCCCCGGACAGGGGGCTTCACTGAAGCTTTCTTT	CASSYPRTGGFTEAFF
.	TRBV11-2	TRBD2	TRBJ2-4	TGTGCCAGCAGCTTAGTTGGGTCGGCTAGCGGAACAAACATTCAGTACTTC	CASSLVGSASGTNIQYF
.	TRBV7-9	.	TRBJ2-1	TGTGCCAGCAGCTTATTTGGCGGACTCGGTTACAATGAGCAGTTCTTC	CASSLFGGLGYNEQFF
.	TRBV11-3	.	TRBJ1-1	TGTGCCAGCAGCTTAGATGAAGCACGGACTGAAGCTTTCTTT	CASSLDEARTEAFF
.	TRBV6-2/TRBV6-3	TRBD2	TRBJ2-3	TGTGCCAGCAGTTACCGGGCGGGGGTAACGGATACGCAGTATTTT	CASSYRAGVTDTQYF
.	TRBV6-5	.	TRBJ1-1	TGTGCCAGCAGTTACCGGGGGATAGGGACTGAAGCTTTCTTT	CASSYRGIGTEAFF
.	TRBV7-2	TRBD1	TRBJ1-2	TGTGCCAGCAGCCCTTCAGCCGACAGGGGTGGCTACACCTTC	CASSPSADRGGYTF
.	TRBV4-3	.	TRBJ1-2	TGCGCCAGCAGCCAAGGCCTCCGAGGGAACTATGGCTACACCTTC	CASSQGLRGNYGYTF
.	TRBV5-6	TRBD1	TRBJ1-1	TGTGCCAGCAGCTTACAGGGGGACATAAACACTGAAGCTTTCTTT	CASSLQGDINTEAFF
.	TRBV28	.	TRBJ2-7	TGTGCCACCATGGCCTCGACATACCCCTACGAGCAGTACTTC	CATMASTYPYEQYF
.	TRBV19	TRBD1	TRBJ1-3	TGTGCCAGTAGTTTCGGACAGGGCCTCTACTCTGGAAACACCATATATTTT	CASSFGQGLYSGNTIYF
.	TRBV12-3/TRBV12-4	.	TRBJ1-1	TGTGCCAGCACCCGCGGGGCTTTTAGGCAAGCTTTCTTT	CASTRGAFRQAFF
.	TRBV9	.	TRBJ1-2	TGTGCCAGCAGCGTAGCCCCGGGTAGAGCTAACTATGGCTACACCTTC	CASSVAPGRANYGYTF
.	TRBV5-1	.	TRBJ1-4	TGCGCCAGCAGCTTGTTGGGGCAGGGTAATGAAAAACTGTTTTTT	CASSLLGQGNEKLFF
.	TRBV15	.	TRBJ1-3	TGTGCCACTAGCAGAGAACGGGAGGGTTTTTATGGAAACACCATATATTTT	CATSREREGFYGNTIYF
.	TRBV11-3	.	TRBJ2-2	TGTGCCAGCAGCTTAGCGCCAGGGGCCACCGGGGAGCTGTTTTTT	CASSLAPGATGELFF
.	TRBV12-3/TRBV12-4	.	TRBJ1-3	TGTGCCATAGCGGGGGCCATTAACACCATATATTTT	CAIAGAINTIYF
.	TRBV7-3	.	TRBJ1-4	TGTGCCAGCAGCACCCAGGGAGGCGAAAAACTGTTTTTT	CASSTQGGEKLFF
.	TRBV23-1	.	TRBJ1-2	TGCGCCAGCAGTCAGATTAGACATTACGGCTACACCTTC	CASSQIRHYGYTF
.	TRBV12-5	.	TRBJ2-3	TGTGCTAGTGGTTTGCCTACTAGCACAGATACGCAGTATTTT	CASGLPTSTDTQYF
.	TRBV24-1	TRBD1	TRBJ2-7	TGTGCCACCAGTGAAACAGGACAGGGGCTCTACGAGCAGTACTTC	CATSETGQGLYEQYF
once	TRBV7-2	.	TRBJ2-5	TGTGCCAGCAGCTTGAGACGCGGGCGGGGAGAGACCCAGTACTTC	CASSLRRGRGETQYF
.	TRBV6-2/TRBV6-3	TRBD2	TRBJ2-1	TGTGCCAGCAGTTCCCTAGCGGAGTACTACAATGAGCAGTTCTTC	CASSSLAEYYNEQFF
.	TRBV30	TRBD2	TRBJ2-7	TGTGCCTGGAGACGAGCGGGGGACTACGAGCAGTACTTC	CAWRRAGDYEQYF
.	TRBV11-2	.	TRBJ1-6	TGTGCCAGCAGCACCGGGGGGCAGGGGTCACCCCTCCACTTT	CASSTGGQGSPLHF
.	TRBV7-8	TRBD2	TRBJ2-7	TGTGCCAGCAGCCTCGGGGGGGCGGGGAACGAGCAGTACTTC	CASSLGGAGNEQYF
.	TRBV6-2/TRBV6-3	TRBD1	TRBJ1-1	TGTGCCAGCAGCCCGACGGGACAGGGATACGAGGTGATCTTT	CASSPTGQGYEVIF
.	TRBV24-1	TRBD1	TRBJ2-7	TGTGCCACCAGTGATTCGGACAGGGGCGGACGGCAGTACTTC	CATSDSDRGGRQYF
.	TRBV11-3	TRBD1	TRBJ1-4	TGTGCCAGCAGCTTAGGAGGGACAGACAATGAAAAACTGTTTTTT	CASSLGGTDNEKLFF
.	TRBV7-9	.	TRBJ1-2	TGTGCCAGCAGCTTGGGCCAGGGGCACTATGGCTACACCTTC	CASSLGQGHYGYTF
once	TRBV7-9	TRBD2	TRBJ2-3	TGTGCCAGCAGCTTAACTAGCGGCAACACAGATACGCAGTATTTT	CASSLTSGNTDTQYF
.	TRBV19	.	TRBJ1-2	TGTGCCAGTAGACGACAGTACTATGGCTACACCTTC	CASRRQYYGYTF
.	TRBV11-2	TRBD1	TRBJ2-1	TGTGCCAGCAGCTTAGCTCCGTTGGGGACAGGGTCTGAGCAGTTCTTC	CASSLAPLGTGSEQFF
.	TRBV6-5	.	TRBJ2-2	TGTGCCAGCAGTTACTCGAGGGTGACAGGCGGGGAGCTGTTTTTT	CASSYSRVTGGELFF
.	TRBV23-1	TRBD1	TRBJ1-1	TGCGCCAGCAGTCAGTCAACCGGGACAGGGCACACTGAAGCTTTCTTT	CASSQSTGTGHTEAFF
once	TRBV7-3	TRBD1	TRBJ2-1	TGTGCCAGCAGCTTACGAGGGGGCAGCTCCAATGAGCAGTTCTTC	CASSLRGGSSNEQFF
.	TRBV19	.	TRBJ1-1	TGTGCCAGTACCCCAAACGGGATAAACACTGAAGCTTTCTTT	CASTPNGINTEAFF
once	TRBV4-1	.	TRBJ2-7	TGCGCCAGCAGCAATCTACAGGGCCCCTTGCCCTACGAGCAGTACTTC	CASSNLQGPLPYEQYF
.	TRBV7-8	.	TRBJ1-1	TGTGCCAGCAGCTTAGTCGCGGAGCCTGAAGCTTTCTTT	CASSLVAEPEAFF
.	TRBV6-5	TRBD1	TRBJ1-1	TGTGCCAGCAACCCAGGGGGCCGGACTGAAGCTTTCTTT	CASNPGGRTEAFF
.	TRBV4-1	.	TRBJ1-1	TGCGCCAGCAGCCAACTACCGACAGAAATGAACACTGAAGCTTTCTTT	CASSQLPTEMNTEAFF
.	TRBV7-9	.	TRBJ1-3	TGTGCCAGCAGTAGTCAGGGGCTCCACTCTGGAAACACCATATATTTT	CASSSQGLHSGNTIYF
.	TRBV2	.	TRBJ2-7	TGTGCCAGCAGTGGACAGGTCTACGAGCAGTACTTC	CASSGQVYEQYF
.	TRBV2	.	TRBJ1-2	TGTGCCAGCAGGTACAGGGTGGAGAACTATGGCTACACCTTC	CASRYRVENYGYTF
.	TRBV24-1	.	TRBJ1-1	TGTGCCACCAGTGCGATGGGGTTGGAGGACACTGAAGCTTTCTTT	CATSAMGLEDTEAFF
.	TRBV30	TRBD1	TRBJ1-1	TGTGCCTGGAGGGGGACAGGGATTTTCTCTGAAGCTTTCTTT	CAWRGTGIFSEAFF
.	TRBV11-2	.	TRBJ2-7	TGTGCCAGCAGCTTAGTTAGAGGGGGCGAGCAGTACTTC	CASSLVRGGEQYF
.	TRBV6-5	TRBD2	TRBJ2-3	TGTGCCAGCAGTTTGAGAGCGGGGGGCGGTTCAGATACGCAGTATTTT	CASSLRAGGGSDTQYF
.	TRBV5-8	TRBD1	TRBJ1-3	TGTGCCAGCAGCCAAGCAGGGGGTCCGGTGGAGGTCGGAAACACCATATATTTT	CASSQAGGPVEVGNTIYF
.	TRBV19	.	TRBJ2-3	TGTGCCAGTAGTAAAAGTGCAAGAGCGGATACGCAGTATTTT	CASSKSARADTQYF
.	TRBV3-1/TRBV3-2	TRBD2	TRBJ2-1	TGTGCCAGCAGCCAAGATGTGAGACTAGCGGGACCAAATATGGGGCATGAGCAGTTCTTC	CASSQDVRLAGPNMGHEQFF
.	TRBV6-1	.	TRBJ2-7	TGTGCCAGCAGTGAGAGGTGGCAGGGGATGTACGAGCAGTACTTC	CASSERWQGMYEQYF
.	TRBV4-2	TRBD1	TRBJ1-5	TGTGCCAGCAGCCACAGGGACAGGGATGGGCAGCCCCAGCATTTT	CASSHRDRDGQPQHF
.	TRBV30	TRBD1	TRBJ2-3	TGTGCCTGGGGACCGGGACAGGGGGAAAGAGATACGCAGTATTTT	CAWGPGQGERDTQYF
.	TRBV27	.	TRBJ1-2	TGTGCCAGCAGTCCGTTGTACAGCCGCCTAGGCTACACCTTC	CASSPLYSRLGYTF
.	TRBV27	TRBD1	TRBJ1-2	TGTGCCAGCAGTTTTAACAGGGGGGGCTATGGCTACACCTTC	CASSFNRGGYGYTF